Following are 31 T cell receptor beta chains from one sample sequenced in a study of shared clonotypes between healthy human individuals. The protocol was immunoSEQ multiplex PCR, while the TCRdb copy is restricted to in-frame clones and leaves out a portion. The repertoire holds about 2 million clones, with roughly 94% as singletons. The naive CD8 subset, CD45RO-negative cells positively selected for CCR7, excluded terminally differentiated effector memory CD45RA+ cells. The sample comprised naive CD8+ T cells sorted from blood. All receptors derive from a man between 18 and 29 years old in good health.

This clone is a singleton in its sample. The V and J genes are TRBV19 and TRBJ2-3, with D maybe TRBD2 (6 bases). The CDR3 has 16 amino acids. From germline, CDR1 is LNHDA and CDR2 SQIVND (reference sequence). V was trimmed by 3 bases and J by 0 bases, leaving 13 bases between them. DNA for the CDR3: TGTGCCAGTAGTATTAACGCGGGGTTAAGCACAGATACGCAGTATTTT. Amino acid sequence: CASSINAGLSTDTQYF.

This clone was detected only once. The rearrangement uses TRBV5-4 and TRBJ2-2; 12 bases are shared with TRBD2. This CDR3 has 17 residues. With 3 bases clipped from V and 4 bases from J, the junction kept 7 bases outside the gene matches. CDR1 and CDR2 (germline): SGHNT, YYREEE (reference sequence). CDR3 nucleotide sequence: TGTGCCAGCAGCTCCCTAGCGGGAGGGCCGGGCACCGGGGAGCTGTTTTTT. This encodes CASSSLAGGPGTGELFF.

The rearrangement joins TRBV11-2 to TRBJ2-3, with D possibly TRBD2 on 6 matching bases. The CDR3 contains 15 residues. V gave up 1 base and J gave up 3 bases, with 11 bases separating them. Germline CDR1 is SGHAT and CDR2 is FQNNGV. The chain's CDR3 is CASSLAVRGTDTQYF. Written as DNA, the CDR3 is TGTGCCAGCAGCTTAGCGGTTCGGGGGACAGATACGCAGTATTTT.

The chain recombines TRBV7-9 with TRBJ1-1; D is uncertain. The CDR3 has 13 amino acids. The V gene lost 0 bases and the J gene lost 3 bases, with 5 bases spanning the gap. Germline CDR1 SEHNR, CDR2 FQNEAQ (reference sequence). The CDR3 spells CASSLAEDTEAFF. For the CDR3, the DNA is TGTGCCAGCAGCTTAGCTGAGGACACTGAAGCTTTCTTT.

The chain has TRBV9 and TRBJ1-6; the D gene is possibly TRBD1 (6 bases). Germline V gene lookup returns CDR1 SGDLS and CDR2 YYNGEE. V was pared by 0 bases and J by 9 bases, with 13 bases between. The CDR3 is made up of 15 amino acids. Here the CDR3 DNA reads TGTGCCAGCAGCGTAGGATCGGGGGCGATTTCACCCCTCCACTTT. It specifies CASSVGSGAISPLHF.

This chain connects TRBV30 to TRBJ1-1; 10 bases map to TRBD1. CDR1 and CDR2 from the germline V gene are GTSNPN and SVGIG (reference sequence). This CDR3 comprises 13 residues. Germline trimming cut 0 bases from V and 6 bases from J; bases unmatched to any gene: 1. The CDR3 bases are TGTGCCTGGAGTGTAGGGACAGGGGCTGAAGCTTTCTTT. Its translation is CAWSVGTGAEAFF.

The chain carries TRBV7-9 and TRBJ1-1; D not resolved. CDR1 and CDR2 from the germline V gene are SEHNR and FQNEAQ (reference sequence). The V gene lost 5 bases and the J gene lost 8 bases, with 12 bases spanning the gap. The CDR3 length is 12 residues. CDR3 in DNA: TGTGCCAGCAGCCCGCCGTTCTCGGAAGCTTTCTTT. Amino acid sequence: CASSPPFSEAFF.

Worth noting for this clone: Other nucleotide sequences in the sample specify the same CDR3. J is TRBJ2-7 and V is TRBV9; D might be TRBD2 (6 bases). V lost 0 bases and J 4 bases, leaving 11 bases between the germline ends. CDR3 length equals 14 residues. Germline CDR1 is SGDLS and CDR2 is YYNGEE. The CDR3 sequence: CASSVAPGTYEQYF. DNA of the CDR3: TGTGCCAGCAGCGTAGCACCGGGGACTTACGAGCAGTACTTC.

The chain uses TRBV27 and TRBJ2-1; unclear D gene. CDR3 size: 12 residues. Germline V gene data show CDR1 as MNHEY and CDR2 as SMNVEV (reference sequence). Trimming removed 6 bases from V and 3 bases from J, with 6 bases in between. CDR3 DNA: TGTGCCAGCAGCACAAACTACAATGAGCAGTTCTTC. Translation gives CASSTNYNEQFF.

J is TRBJ2-7 and V is TRBV4-3; 9 nucleotides agree with TRBD2. Germline V gene data show CDR1 as LGHNA and CDR2 as YSLEER. The junction had 5 bases not matched to a gene; V was cut back by 0 bases and J by 2 bases. This CDR3 comprises 16 residues. CDR3 DNA: TGCGCCAGCAGCCAAGATACCGCGGGAGGGCCCTACGAGCAGTACTTC. Protein product: CASSQDTAGGPYEQYF.

This chain uses TRBV7-9 with TRBJ2-1; the D is unclear. V lost 5 bases to trimming and J lost 1 base, with 6 bases between them. This CDR3 region has 13 residues. Germline V CDR1 and CDR2: SEHNR, FQNEAQ (reference sequence). The CDR3 loop reads CASSHGSYNEQFF. As DNA, the CDR3 is TGTGCCAGCAGCCACGGATCCTACAATGAGCAGTTCTTC.

The genes are TRBV30 and TRBJ2-1; a possible D gene is TRBD2 (5 bases). The CDR3 totals 16 residues. The germline gives CDR1 GTSNPN, CDR2 SVGIG (reference sequence). V shed 0 bases and J shed 3 bases, with 15 bases lying between them. CDR3 coding DNA: TGTGCCTGGAGTGTACTCGAGGGTCCCCACTACAATGAGCAGTTCTTC. This translates into CAWSVLEGPHYNEQFF.

V usage is TRBV6-1 and J usage is TRBJ2-7; D is possibly TRBD1 (6 bases). V gave up 5 bases and J gave up 1 base, with 15 bases separating them. The germline V gene encodes CDR1 MNHNS and CDR2 SASEGT. There are 15 residues in the CDR3. CDR3 protein: CASSFDRPGSYEQYF. Written as DNA, the CDR3 is TGTGCCAGCAGTTTTGACAGGCCCGGGTCCTACGAGCAGTACTTC.

V usage is TRBV30 and J usage is TRBJ2-1, with D perhaps TRBD2 (6 bases). V was trimmed by 4 bases and J by 7 bases, leaving 17 bases between them. This CDR3 is built from 14 residues. Per germline, CDR1 GTSNPN and CDR2 SVGIG (reference sequence). In DNA, the CDR3 is TGTGCCTGGACGTTCGGGGCGGGGAAGAATGAGCAGTTCTTC. It codes for CAWTFGAGKNEQFF.

Concerning this clone itself: Within the sample, other DNA sequences also encode this same CDR3. The chain is built from TRBV7-9 and TRBJ1-5; 7 bases match TRBD1. This CDR3 spans 14 amino acids. Germline values: CDR1 SEHNR, CDR2 FQNEAQ (reference sequence). V shed 1 base, J shed 5 bases, and the junction held 2 bases outside the gene matches. CDR3 protein: CASSLGQGHQPQHF. CDR3 coding DNA: TGTGCCAGCAGCTTAGGACAGGGCCATCAGCCCCAGCATTTT.

This chain joins TRBV11-2 and TRBJ2-2, with 12 positions matching TRBD2. V gave up 3 bases and J gave up 3 bases; unmatched junction bases: 5. The germline gives CDR1 SGHAT, CDR2 FQNNGV. The CDR3 is made up of 17 amino acids. CDR3 bases: TGTGCCAGCAGCTTCTCTAGCGGGAGGGCCGACACCGGGGAGCTGTTTTTT. It codes for CASSFSSGRADTGELFF.

The V call is TRBV7-9, the J call TRBJ2-7, with 8 bases that match TRBD2. The CDR3 spans 17 residues. The germline CDR1 and CDR2 sequences are SEHNR and FQNEAQ (reference sequence). The trim removed 3 bases at V and 3 bases at J, leaving 13 bases unmatched. CDR3 DNA: TGTGCCAGCAGCTTCCCCCCTAGCCTTAGCGGGGACTACGAGCAGTACTTC. Translating gives CASSFPPSLSGDYEQYF.

This clone appeared once. The V gene is TRBV5-1, the J gene TRBJ2-7, with D perhaps matching TRBD1 or TRBD2 (6 bases each). The CDR3 runs 15 residues. V gave up 1 base and J gave up 6 bases, with 17 bases separating them. Germline CDR1 is SGHRS and CDR2 is YFSETQ. In DNA form, the CDR3 reads TGCGCCAGCAGCTTGATGGGAGCCGGGGGCGCCGAGCAGTACTTC. It encodes CASSLMGAGGAEQYF. The full variable domain, rest sourced from reference TRBV5-1 and TRBJ2-7, is KAGVTQTPRYLIKTRGQQVTLSCSPISGHRSVSWYQQTPGQGLQFLFEYFSETQRNKGNFPGRFSGRQFSNSRSEMNVSTLELGDSALYLCASSLMGAGGAEQYFGPGTRLTVT.

CDR3 loop: CASSDQGQGAGETQYF. The CDR3 nucleotides read TGTGCCAGCAGCGACCAGGGACAGGGGGCCGGGGAGACCCAGTACTTC. V gene TRBV7-9 combines with J gene TRBJ2-5; 12 bases agree with TRBD1. The CDR3 loop spans 16 amino acids. Germline values: CDR1 SEHNR, CDR2 FQNEAQ (reference sequence). Trimming took 5 bases from V and 5 from J; bases not matched to a gene: 9.

The chain recombines TRBV4-1 with TRBJ2-7; 7 positions match TRBD1. This CDR3 comprises 13 residues. The germline CDR1 and CDR2 sequences are MGHRA and YSYEKL. J gave up 6 bases and V 2 bases, and 4 bases lay outside the gene matches. CDR3 protein: CASSQHWDSEQYF. CDR3 nucleotides: TGCGCCAGCAGCCAACACTGGGACAGCGAGCAGTACTTC.

V gene TRBV4-1 combines with J gene TRBJ2-7; 9 positions match TRBD2. The CDR3 totals 17 residues. The J segment lost 7 bases and the V segment lost 0 bases, leaving 13 bases of the junction unmatched. Per the germline V gene, CDR1 is MGHRA and CDR2 is YSYEKL. CDR3 nucleotide sequence: TGCGCCAGCAGCCAAGATCCCTTTAGCGGGAGCGTAGGAGAGCAGTACTTC. Its protein product is CASSQDPFSGSVGEQYF.

A single count supports this clone. Other DNA sequences from this sample encode an identical CDR3 as well. The chain has TRBV6-5 and TRBJ2-3; TRBD2 matches at 7 bases. The trim removed 8 bases at V and 1 base at J, leaving 9 bases unmatched. Germline loops: CDR1 MNHEY, CDR2 SVGAGI. This CDR3 has 15 amino acids. The CDR3 DNA is TGTGCCAGCTCTTTGGGAACTAGCGGCACAGATACGCAGTATTTT. As protein: CASSLGTSGTDTQYF.

The chain links TRBV7-8 to TRBJ2-7, with D perhaps matching TRBD1 or TRBD2 (5 bases each). Trimming took off 8 bases at V and 3 bases at J, with 11 bases between the two ends. The CDR3 sequence is 12 residues long. Germline-derived CDR1 and CDR2 are SGHVS and FQNEAQ. This CDR3 reads CASGTTDYEQYF. CDR3 sequence (DNA): TGTGCCAGCGGGACCACAGACTACGAGCAGTACTTC. The variable domain in full, with the rest retrieved from reference TRBV7-8 and TRBJ2-7, is GAGVSQSPRYKVAKRGQDVALRCDPISGHVSLFWYQQALGQGPEFLTYFQNEAQLDKSGLPSDRFFAERPEGSVSTLKIQRTQQEDSAVYLCASGTTDYEQYFGPGTRLTVT.

The chain links TRBV6-5 to TRBJ2-7; no reliable D call. Trimming took 6 bases from V and 2 from J, leaving 11 bases between them. Germline V gene sequence: CDR1 MNHEY, CDR2 SVGAGI. The CDR3 totals 13 residues. CDR3: CASSPGSTYEQYF. The CDR3 DNA is TGTGCCAGCAGCCCAGGCTCGACCTACGAGCAGTACTTC.

The genes are TRBV7-6 and TRBJ2-2, with 8 bases that match TRBD2. Germline V lookup: CDR1 SGHVS, CDR2 FNYEAQ. The CDR3 sequence is 18 residues long. The ends lost 4 bases at V and 3 bases at J; junction bases unmatched: 13. In DNA form, the CDR3 reads TGTGCCAGCAGCTCGGGACTAGGCGCGTCTTTTGACACCGGGGAGCTGTTTTTT. Its protein is CASSSGLGASFDTGELFF.

The chain employs TRBV27 and TRBJ2-7; TRBD2 agrees at 10 bases. The germline V gene encodes CDR1 MNHEY and CDR2 SMNVEV (reference sequence). V gave up 0 bases and J gave up 0 bases; unmatched junction bases: 5. This CDR3 spans 17 amino acids. CDR3 sequence reads: CASSLSRLAGSSYEQYF. The CDR3 DNA reads TGTGCCAGCAGTTTATCCAGACTAGCGGGTAGCTCCTACGAGCAGTACTTC.

A single count supports this clone. J is TRBJ2-7 and V is TRBV28, with TRBD1 matching over 8 bases. V shed 1 base and J 3 bases; nucleotides not matched to a gene: 8. The CDR3 totals 16 residues. Germline CDR1 reads MDHEN; CDR2 reads SYDVKM. The CDR3 nucleotides are TGTGCCAGCAGTTTATTTGGGGACAGGACCCTCTACGAGCAGTACTTC. Amino acid sequence: CASSLFGDRTLYEQYF.

The chain couples TRBV9 to TRBJ2-1; 9 bases map to TRBD2. CDR1 is SGDLS, CDR2 YYNGEE, per germline. The V segment lost 0 bases and the J segment 5 bases; nucleotides outside the gene matches: 6. The CDR3 runs 16 residues. This CDR3 is CASSVALSGSHNEQFF. The CDR3 coding sequence is TGTGCCAGCAGCGTAGCTCTTAGCGGGAGCCACAATGAGCAGTTCTTC. The full variable domain, completed using reference TRBV9 and TRBJ2-1, is DSGVTQTPKHLITATGQRVTLRCSPRSGDLSVYWYQQSLDQGLQFLIQYYNGEERAKGNILERFSAQQFPDLHSELNLSSLELGDSALYFCASSVALSGSHNEQFFGPGTRLTVL.

This clone has only a few counts. Other DNA sequences in the same sample also yield this CDR3. This chain links TRBV28 with TRBJ2-1; D uncertain. V was trimmed by 3 bases and J by 6 bases, leaving 9 bases between them. In germline, CDR1 is MDHEN, CDR2 SYDVKM. The CDR3 extends over 13 amino acids. The CDR3: CASSFRLGNEQFF. CDR3 coding DNA: TGTGCCAGCAGTTTTCGACTGGGCAATGAGCAGTTCTTC.

The V and J genes are TRBV18 and TRBJ2-7; unclear D gene. The CDR3 is 14 residues long. Germline CDR1 and CDR2: KGHSH and LQKENI. V dropped 3 bases and J dropped 0 bases, with 9 bases sitting between them. The DNA of the CDR3 is TGTGCCAGCTCACCGGCTTCTCCCTCCTACGAGCAGTACTTC. This gives the protein CASSPASPSYEQYF.

Details on this clone: Other DNA sequences in the same sample also yield this CDR3. The rearrangement uses TRBV27 and TRBJ1-1, with D tentatively TRBD1 (5 bases). The CDR3 is made up of 14 amino acids. Germline V lookup: CDR1 MNHEY, CDR2 SMNVEV (reference sequence). V was trimmed by 3 bases and J by 1 base, leaving 9 bases between them. The CDR3 loop is CASSFGTGNTEAFF. The CDR3 DNA is TGTGCCAGCAGTTTCGGGACGGGGAACACTGAAGCTTTCTTT.